The 23 T cell receptor beta chains below all came from one sample that was sequenced in a study of blood T cells in healthy people across ages. Together with a sample-barcoded 5' primer, a J-beta primer mix was included in a second PCR lasting roughly 6 to 12 cycles. MiXCR, applied by TCRdb to the 5' RACE reads, yields one record per CDR3 protein. The repertoire holds 1.5 million to 2 million distinct CDR3 sequences, about 50% seen once, with around 2.1% in the top ten. The specimen was blood. These receptors came from a woman in her thirties or forties in good health.

CDR3 loop: CATSDLPTASSYNEQFF. The CDR3 nucleotides read TGTGCCACCAGTGATTTGCCCACAGCAAGCTCCTACAATGAGCAGTTCTTC. This rearrangement joins TRBV24-1 to TRBJ2-1; D remains unclear. CDR1 and CDR2 (germline): KGHDR, SFDVKD. CDR3 size: 17 residues. V was clipped by 0 bases and J by 0 bases, with 11 bases between them.

V usage is TRBV6-5 and J usage is TRBJ2-5; 8 nucleotides match TRBD1. V lost 2 bases and J lost 2; bases outside the gene matches: 4. CDR1 MNHEY and CDR2 SVGAGI come from the germline V gene. The CDR3 has 15 residues. This chain's CDR3 is CASSYARTGQETQYF. For the CDR3, the DNA is TGTGCCAGCAGTTACGCTAGGACAGGGCAAGAGACCCAGTACTTC.

This clonotype came up a few times. The chain combines TRBV7-2 with TRBJ2-1, with TRBD2 matching 11 bases. The germline V gene has CDR1 SGHTA and CDR2 FQGNSA. CDR3 length: 16 amino acids. With V trimmed by 6 bases and J by 3 bases, 7 bases remained unmatched. CDR3 region: CASSFTSGGLYNEQFF. CDR3 coding DNA: TGTGCCAGCAGTTTCACTAGCGGGGGACTCTACAATGAGCAGTTCTTC.

This clonotype showed up many times. V is TRBV7-9 and J is TRBJ2-3, with 8 bases fitting TRBD1. This CDR3 is built from 15 residues. Germline lookup yields CDR1 SEHNR and CDR2 FQNEAQ (reference sequence). The J segment lost 3 bases and the V segment lost 2 bases, leaving 4 bases of the junction unmatched. CDR3 sequence reads: CASSLHGQGTDTQYF. As DNA, the CDR3 is TGTGCCAGCAGCTTACATGGACAGGGTACAGATACGCAGTATTTT.

J is TRBJ2-7 and V is TRBV20-1, with a tentative D call TRBD1 (5 bases). Per germline, CDR1 DFQATT and CDR2 SNEGSKA (reference sequence). V shed 6 bases and J shed 4 bases, with 13 bases lying between them. CDR3 size: 12 residues. The DNA for the CDR3 is TGCAGTGCCAGACAGAGAACATACGAGCAGTACTTC. Encoded protein: CSARQRTYEQYF.

In this sample, this clonotype turned up once. The CDR3 protein is CAISESLSNRVLNKQYF. CDR3 DNA sequence: TGTGCCATCAGTGAGTCATTATCAAACAGGGTGCTCAACAAGCAGTACTTC. The chain links TRBV10-3 to TRBJ2-7; D may be TRBD1 (6 bases). The CDR3 spans 17 residues. Trimming cost V 0 bases and J 8 bases, with 23 bases left between them. CDR1 and CDR2 from the germline V gene are ENHRY and SYGVKD.

The J gene is TRBJ2-1, the V gene TRBV6-2 or TRBV6-3; D may be TRBD2 (6 bases). The germline CDR1 and CDR2 sequences are MNHEY and SVGEGT. The ends were cut back, 8 bases at V and 6 bases at J, with 17 bases in the middle. CDR3 length: 14 residues. CDR3 sequence: CASRLLATSNEQFF. The CDR3 bases are TGTGCCAGCCGCCTGCTAGCGACCTCCAATGAGCAGTTCTTC.

The V call is TRBV20-1, the J call TRBJ2-7; TRBD1 matches at 7 bases. The junction had 16 bases not matched to a gene; V was cut back by 6 bases and J by 5 bases. CDR1 is DFQATT, CDR2 SNEGSKA, per germline (reference sequence). The CDR3 length is 15 residues. The CDR3, as DNA: TGCAGTGCCAGTCGCCCACAGGGGCTGGTTGACGAGCAGTACTTC. Translating it yields CSASRPQGLVDEQYF.

This clonotype has just a few counts. The CDR3 sequence: CASSTTGGQLRTDTQYF. In nucleotides, the CDR3 is TGTGCCAGCAGCACCACAGGGGGCCAGCTCCGCACAGATACGCAGTATTTT. The chain recombines TRBV5-5 with TRBJ2-3; TRBD1 matches 9 bases. J lost 1 base, V lost 4 bases, and 10 bases had no gene match. The CDR3 loop spans 17 amino acids. Germline V gene sequence: CDR1 SGHKS, CDR2 YYEKEE (reference sequence).

V and J are TRBV20-1 and TRBJ2-3; 7 nucleotides line up with TRBD2. Germline V gives CDR1 DFQATT, CDR2 SNEGSKA (reference sequence). V shed 4 bases and J 2 bases; nucleotides not matched to a gene: 12. The CDR3 extends over 16 amino acids. CDR3 coding DNA: TGCAGTGCTATACTCGGACTAGAACACACCACAGATACGCAGTATTTT. It codes for CSAILGLEHTTDTQYF.

This clonotype was seen more than once but under ten times. The chain is built from TRBV12-3 or TRBV12-4 and TRBJ2-1; 8 nucleotides match TRBD1. This CDR3 has 14 amino acids. V was pared by 3 bases and J by 6 bases, with 4 bases of the junction left unmatched. CDR3: CASSFRTGINEQFF. For the CDR3, the DNA is TGTGCCAGCAGTTTTCGGACAGGGATCAATGAGCAGTTCTTC.

This clonotype appeared a single time. The V call is TRBV12-3 or TRBV12-4, the J call TRBJ2-3; D possibly corresponds to TRBD1 (5 bases). V lost 1 base and J lost 2, with 10 bases in between. The CDR3 is 15 residues long. The CDR3 coding sequence is TGTGCCAGCAGTTTAGGGGCCGGACACACAGATACGCAGTATTTT. It translates to CASSLGAGHTDTQYF.

This clonotype has a count of ten or more. The chain has TRBV15 and TRBJ2-1; a possible D gene is TRBD1 (6 bases). The CDR3 has 15 amino acids. V was cut by 4 bases and J by 7 bases, with 17 bases left in between. CDR1 is LNHNV and CDR2 is YYDKDF in the germline V gene (reference sequence). CDR3 in DNA: TGTGCCACCAGCACCCCTCGGGCAGGGGCAAATGAGCAGTTCTTC. This codes for CATSTPRAGANEQFF.

On this clonotype: A much larger clone lies one base from this, so it may be a read error. The rearrangement uses TRBV12-3 or TRBV12-4 and TRBJ2-7; D unresolved. The last part of the DNA fits TRBJ2-5 better; the J call may be wrong. This CDR3 region has 12 residues. The CDR3 DNA is TGTGCCAGCAGGTTAATTGTCGAGACCCAGTACTTC. It translates to CASRLIVETQYF.

The chain recombines TRBV12-5 with TRBJ2-7; D remains unclear. The CDR3 is 14 residues long. Germline CDR1 reads LGHNT; CDR2 reads FRNRAP. Trimming shortened V by 0 bases and J by 4 bases, and 10 bases separated the two germline ends. The CDR3 sequence: CASGLVQNSYEQYF. The CDR3 nucleotides read TGTGCTAGTGGTTTGGTACAGAACTCATACGAGCAGTACTTC.

The J gene is TRBJ1-1, the V gene TRBV6-5; possibly TRBD1 for D (6 bases). Trimming stripped 6 bases from V and 2 bases from J, with 19 bases between. The CDR3 is 16 residues long. Germline V gives CDR1 MNHEY, CDR2 SVGAGI. The CDR3 sequence is CASRTAIQGRNTEAFF. CDR3 bases: TGTGCCAGCAGAACTGCGATCCAGGGGCGTAACACTGAAGCTTTCTTT.

In this sample, this clonotype turned up a few times. The chain joins TRBV28 to TRBJ2-7; 9 positions agree with TRBD2. Germline V gene lookup returns CDR1 MDHEN and CDR2 SYDVKM. This CDR3 contains 16 residues. V lost 8 bases, J lost 0 bases, and 11 bases stayed unmatched. CDR3 in DNA: TGTGCCAGCCTTGGGGCTAGCGGGATAAGCTCCTACGAGCAGTACTTC. This codes for CASLGASGISSYEQYF.

This clonotype was counted a single time. This chain links TRBV5-1 with TRBJ2-1; D assignment may be TRBD1 or TRBD2 (5 bases each). The CDR3 extends over 15 amino acids. Germline V CDR1 and CDR2: SGHRS, YFSETQ. With 1 base removed from V and 3 bases from J, the gap between germline ends came to 11 bases. The chain's CDR3 is CASSLRDHHYNEQFF. The DNA of the CDR3 is TGCGCCAGCAGCTTGAGGGACCACCACTACAATGAGCAGTTCTTC.

This clonotype was observed a handful of times. The chain recombines TRBV27 with TRBJ1-1; D uncertain. The CDR3 has 13 amino acids. Trimming pared 3 bases from V and 1 base from J, leaving 6 bases between. Germline-derived CDR1 and CDR2 are MNHEY and SMNVEV (reference sequence). CDR3 in DNA: TGTGCCAGCAGTTTCTCTCCGAACACTGAAGCTTTCTTT. Amino acid sequence: CASSFSPNTEAFF.

This clonotype was observed a handful of times. The CDR3 sequence: CASSGRAGTTYEQYF. DNA for the CDR3: TGTGCCAGCAGTGGGAGGGCCGGGACCACTTACGAGCAGTACTTC. The gene calls are TRBV28 and TRBJ2-4; TRBD2 matches at 7 bases. The tail of the sequence fits TRBJ2-7 better, so the J call may be wrong. Germline CDR1 MDHEN, CDR2 SYDVKM. This CDR3 comprises 15 residues.

In its sample, this clonotype was seen a few times. V gene TRBV28 combines with J gene TRBJ2-1; TRBD1 aligns across 7 bases. The germline gives CDR1 MDHEN, CDR2 SYDVKM. J lost 6 bases, V lost 5 bases, and 10 bases had no gene match. This CDR3 region has 15 residues. CDR3 DNA: TGTGCCAGCAGTCCCGCCGAGACAGGGCTCAATGAGCAGTTCTTC. It codes for CASSPAETGLNEQFF.

The chain joins TRBV9 to TRBJ2-3; 8 bases line up with TRBD2. Germline assignment: CDR1 SGDLS and CDR2 YYNGEE. The CDR3 extends over 15 amino acids. With V trimmed by 2 bases and J by 2 bases, 4 bases remained unmatched. CDR3 nucleotides: TGTGCCAGCAGCGTGCGGGGGGTCGACACAGATACGCAGTATTTT. It specifies CASSVRGVDTDTQYF.

The V call is TRBV6-6, the J call TRBJ1-4; D unresolved. Germline CDR1 and CDR2: MNHNY and SVGAGI (reference sequence). Between the trimmed V and J ends, which lost 0 bases and 7 bases, there was a span of 9 bases. This CDR3 has 14 amino acids. The CDR3 sequence is CASSYSGSGEKLFF. The CDR3 DNA reads as TGTGCCAGCAGTTACTCAGGCAGTGGTGAAAAACTGTTTTTT.